The 30 T cell receptor beta chains below come from one sample, sequenced in a study of human T cells and chemical hapten exposure. TCRdb used MiXCR to reprocess the RACE reads, holding one entry per CDR3 protein. This sample yields tens of thousands of distinct CDR3 sequences, of which about 9% are seen a single time; approximately 3.4% belongs to the top ten. This sample's time point: patch test 2, 6 weeks after DPC sensitization. Treatment here: therapeutic diphenylcyclopropenone sensitization with weekly scalp DPC. The sample was whole blood, taken in connection with sensitization to the hapten diphenylcyclopropenone (DPC). These TCRs come from a woman aged 50 to 60 with alopecia areata. Some clones in this sample may be carry-over from other donors' samples.

This clonotype was picked up many times. The chain uses TRBV2 and TRBJ2-1; D gene uncertain. V shed 7 bases and J shed 0 bases, with 16 bases lying between them. CDR1 is SNHLY, CDR2 FYNNEI, per germline. The CDR3 consists of 16 residues. The CDR3 DNA reads TGTGCCAGCACCCACCAAGGTCTGAGCTCCTACAATGAGCAGTTCTTC. It yields the protein CASTHQGLSSYNEQFF. Full variable domain (rest looked up from reference TRBV2 and TRBJ2-1): EPEVTQTPSHQVTQMGQEVILRCVPISNHLYFYWYRQILGQKVEFLVSFYNNEISEKSEIFDDQFSVERPDGSNFTLKIRSTKLEDSAMYFCASTHQGLSSYNEQFFGPGTRLTVL.

The table lists this clonotype with a few counts. The gene calls are TRBV18 and TRBJ1-2, with TRBD1 identical over 8 bases. Germline V gene sequence: CDR1 KGHSH, CDR2 LQKENI. This CDR3 is 14 amino acids long. The V segment lost 3 bases and the J segment 7 bases; nucleotides outside the gene matches: 7. CDR3 amino acids: CASSPKTGDAGYTF. The CDR3 DNA sequence: TGTGCCAGCTCACCTAAGACAGGGGACGCTGGCTACACCTTC.

Ten or more counts support this clonotype. The chain is built from TRBV24-1 and TRBJ1-3; D gene unclear. The CDR3 contains 14 residues. Germline-derived CDR1 and CDR2 are KGHDR and SFDVKD. Trimming stripped 9 bases from V and 0 bases from J, with 11 bases between. CDR3 amino acids: CATGERDSGNTIYF. The CDR3 coding sequence is TGTGCCACCGGGGAGAGGGACTCTGGAAACACCATATATTTT.

The CDR3 sequence: CASRTIPGTLNTEAFF. CDR3 sequence (DNA): TGTGCCAGCAGAACGATCCCCGGGACACTTAACACTGAAGCTTTCTTT. The V gene is TRBV28, the J gene TRBJ1-1; the D gene is possibly TRBD1 (6 bases). V gave up 6 bases and J gave up 2 bases, with 19 bases separating them. The CDR3 runs to 16 residues. The germline V gene encodes CDR1 MDHEN and CDR2 SYDVKM.

The CDR3 nucleotides are TGTGCCAGCAGTGAAGCGCTGCTAGATACCCACGAGCAGTACTTC. Encoded protein: CASSEALLDTHEQYF. This sequence joins TRBV2 and TRBJ2-7; D gene unclear. This CDR3 comprises 15 residues. The V gene lost 0 bases and the J gene lost 5 bases, with 14 bases spanning the gap. Germline CDR1 is SNHLY and CDR2 is FYNNEI.

The chain uses TRBV6-2 or TRBV6-3 and TRBJ2-1; no definite D call. The V end was cut by 6 bases, the J end by 8 bases, with 14 bases between. CDR3 length equals 13 residues. Germline V CDR1 and CDR2: MNHEY, SVGEGT. The CDR3 bases are TGTGCCAGCAGCGTGGTATCGGGTGATGAGCAGTTCTTC. Amino acids: CASSVVSGDEQFF.

The chain employs TRBV6-2 or TRBV6-3 and TRBJ1-5; tentative D call: TRBD1 (5 bases). The CDR3 covers 13 residues. V was trimmed by 4 bases and J by 7 bases, leaving 11 bases between them. Germline V gene data show CDR1 as MNHEY and CDR2 as SVGEGT. DNA of the CDR3: TGTGCCAGCAGTTGGGGGAGGAGGCAGCCCCAGCATTTT. Amino acids: CASSWGRRQPQHF.

The rearrangement joins TRBV29-1 to TRBJ2-4; D might be TRBD2 (7 bases). This CDR3 spans 13 amino acids. CDR1 is SQVTM, CDR2 ANQGSEA, per germline. Trimming cost V 4 bases and J 7 bases, with 14 bases left between them. CDR3 sequence reads: CSVVGGAQNIQYF. As DNA, the CDR3 is TGCAGCGTTGTAGGGGGGGCCCAGAACATTCAGTACTTC. Full variable domain (remainder filled in from reference TRBV29-1 and TRBJ2-4): SAVISQKPSRDICQRGTSLTIQCQVDSQVTMMFWYRQQPGQSLTLIATANQGSEATYESGFVIDKFPISRPNLTFSTLTVSNMSPEDSSIYLCSVVGGAQNIQYFGAGTRLSVL.

The chain is built from TRBV12-5 and TRBJ2-4; 7 positions agree with TRBD2. There are 15 residues in the CDR3. V lost 1 base, J lost 8 bases, and 8 bases stayed unmatched. From germline, CDR1 is LGHNT and CDR2 FRNRAP. DNA of the CDR3: TGTGCTAGTGGTTTGGGGGAGACTAGCCGGGACATTCAGTACTTC. It encodes CASGLGETSRDIQYF.

This clonotype was observed at least ten times. V gene TRBV7-8 combines with J gene TRBJ1-1, with D tentatively TRBD1 (5 bases). The CDR3 is 16 amino acids. CDR1 and CDR2 from the germline V gene are SGHVS and FQNEAQ. Trimming cost V 3 bases and J 4 bases, with 18 bases left between them. In DNA form, the CDR3 reads TGTGCCAGCAGCTTCGGGCCACAAGGGGCAGGCACTGAAGCTTTCTTT. This gives the protein CASSFGPQGAGTEAFF.

This clonotype has a handful of counts. The chain uses TRBV19 and TRBJ2-7; D unclear. The CDR3 is 11 amino acids. Germline V gives CDR1 LNHDA, CDR2 SQIVND (reference sequence). V lost 3 bases to trimming and J lost 6 bases, with 6 bases between them. This CDR3 is CASSMSGEQYF. DNA for the CDR3: TGTGCCAGTAGTATGTCCGGCGAGCAGTACTTC.

The chain recombines TRBV9 with TRBJ2-7, with a weak D call TRBD2 (6 bases). Germline V CDR1 and CDR2: SGDLS, YYNGEE. This CDR3 is 14 amino acids long. The V end lost 3 bases, the J end lost 3 bases, and 13 bases lay between the germline ends. The DNA for the CDR3 is TGTGCCAGCAGCGCCGGCGGGGCCCACTACGAGCAGTACTTC. It specifies CASSAGGAHYEQYF.

V and J are TRBV29-1 and TRBJ1-1, with a weak D call TRBD1 (5 bases). V was pared by 6 bases and J by 5 bases, with 13 bases between. Germline CDR1 and CDR2: SQVTM and ANQGSEA. The CDR3 spans 12 residues. The chain's CDR3 is CSVQAWGTEAFF. CDR3 coding DNA: TGCAGCGTCCAAGCCTGGGGGACTGAAGCTTTCTTT.

V is TRBV6-5 and J is TRBJ2-3, with TRBD2 identical over 9 bases. This CDR3 spans 13 amino acids. The germline V gene has CDR1 MNHEY and CDR2 SVGAGI. V dropped 6 bases and J dropped 9; count of bases not matched to a gene: 7. The CDR3 loop is CASRLGSGGTQYF. CDR3 sequence (DNA): TGTGCCAGCAGACTGGGCAGCGGGGGGACGCAGTATTTT.

This clonotype has a single count. V and J are TRBV7-8 and TRBJ2-1; no firm D call. The V gene lost 7 bases and the J gene lost 5 bases, with 18 bases spanning the gap. The CDR3 has 15 amino acids. Germline V gives CDR1 SGHVS, CDR2 FQNEAQ. In DNA form, the CDR3 reads TGTGCCAGCAACTATCAGATACAGAGAAACAATGAGCAGTTCTTC. As protein: CASNYQIQRNNEQFF.

The chain couples TRBV5-4 to TRBJ1-2; weak D call: TRBD1 (6 bases). V gave up 0 bases and J gave up 3 bases, with 12 bases separating them. CDR3 size: 15 residues. Germline CDR1 and CDR2: SGHNT and YYREEE (reference sequence). CDR3 sequence (DNA): TGTGCCAGCAGCTTGGGACAGGCGACGTACTATGGCTACACCTTC. The encoded protein is CASSLGQATYYGYTF.

CDR3 nucleotides: TGCGCCAGCAGTGAGGGGACTAGCGGGCGTACCTACAATGAGCAGTTCTTC. Translated: CASSEGTSGRTYNEQFF. The V call is TRBV10-1, the J call TRBJ2-1, with TRBD2 matching 12 bases. Germline loops: CDR1 WNHNN, CDR2 SYGVQD (reference sequence). Trimming took 2 bases from V and 2 from J; bases not matched to a gene: 4. The CDR3 consists of 17 residues.

This clonotype was seen a few times. The chain links TRBV7-9 to TRBJ1-3; D call uncertain. The germline gives CDR1 SEHNR, CDR2 FQNEAQ (reference sequence). The CDR3 has 14 residues. Trimming took off 5 bases at V and 1 base at J, with 9 bases between the two ends. CDR3 in DNA: TGTGCCAGCAGCCCTTCGGATTCTGGAAACACCATATATTTT. Its translation: CASSPSDSGNTIYF.

For the CDR3, the DNA is TGTGCCAGCAGTGCGGCAGGGCCCCAGCATTTT. It codes for CASSAAGPQHF. The chain joins TRBV25-1 to TRBJ1-5; the D is unclear. CDR1 and CDR2 from the germline V gene are MGHDK and SYGVNS. Trimming left V 4 bases short and J 9 bases short, with 7 bases between. The CDR3 extends over 11 amino acids.

This clonotype came up a few times. The rearrangement uses TRBV29-1 and TRBJ2-1; a weak D match, TRBD1 (8 bases). CDR3 length: 11 amino acids. From germline, CDR1 is SQVTM and CDR2 ANQGSEA. The V end was cut by 7 bases, the J end by 12 bases, with 16 bases between. CDR3 bases: TGCAGCGACGAAACAGGGGGGGGGCAGTTCTTC. It translates to CSDETGGGQFF.

The sample holds many counts of this clonotype. V is TRBV20-1 and J is TRBJ1-5, with no clear D. The CDR3 contains 16 residues. Germline V lookup: CDR1 DFQATT, CDR2 SNEGSKA (reference sequence). V gave up 1 base and J gave up 0 bases, with 13 bases separating them. The CDR3 bases are TGCAGTGCTAGAGTATGGCCAGGATCTAGCAATCAGCCCCAGCATTTT. As protein: CSARVWPGSSNQPQHF.

This clonotype is labeled as medium-sized. The V gene is TRBV29-1, the J gene TRBJ1-2, with a tentative D call TRBD1 (5 bases). The V and J ends lost 0 bases and 6 bases respectively, with 17 bases between them. Germline-derived CDR1 and CDR2 are SQVTM and ANQGSEA. The CDR3 is 15 residues long. The CDR3 DNA reads as TGCAGCGTTGAAGAGTACGGGGGAGGATTAGATGGCTACACCTTC. It specifies CSVEEYGGGLDGYTF.

This clonotype was detected ten times or more. The chain carries TRBV7-8 and TRBJ2-1; TRBD2 aligns across 13 bases. Germline CDR1 reads SGHVS; CDR2 reads FQNEAQ. The V gene end was trimmed by 4 bases and the J gene end by 7 bases; junction bases not matched to a gene: 16. This CDR3 is 19 amino acids long. CDR3 sequence reads: CASSYRTSGGLTPGNEQFF. As DNA, the CDR3 is TGTGCCAGCAGCTACCGGACTAGCGGGGGTTTGACCCCTGGGAATGAGCAGTTCTTC.

A remark on this clonotype: A read error is possible here, since a much larger clone lies one base away. Since no conserved phenylalanine or tryptophan closes the CDR3, a read error is the likely cause. The chain has TRBV5-1 and TRBJ2-5; no definite D call. The CDR3 length is 14 residues. Germline V CDR1 and CDR2: SGHRS, YFSETQ. V was clipped by 0 bases and J by 5 bases, with 11 bases between them. Here the CDR3 DNA reads TGCGCCAGCAGCTTGGAGGTCATCTCGGAGACCCAGTACTTA. Translated: CASSLEVISETQYL.

The chain has TRBV6-5 and TRBJ2-5; D is possibly TRBD2 (6 bases). This CDR3 is built from 13 residues. The V gene lost 7 bases and the J gene lost 4 bases, with 13 bases spanning the gap. Germline V CDR1 and CDR2: MNHEY, SVGAGI. The CDR3 bases are TGTGCCAGCACCGCGGACTATGGAGAGACCCAGTACTTC. Translation gives CASTADYGETQYF.

The table lists this clonotype with a few counts. This chain joins TRBV6-2 or TRBV6-3 and TRBJ2-7, with TRBD1 matching 10 bases. The CDR3 spans 12 residues. With 6 bases clipped from V and 11 bases from J, the junction kept 7 bases outside the gene matches. Germline V gene data show CDR1 as MNHEY and CDR2 as SVGEGT. CDR3 region: CASSRDRGEEYF. The CDR3 DNA reads as TGTGCCAGCAGCAGGGACAGGGGTGAGGAGTACTTC.

V usage is TRBV2 and J usage is TRBJ2-3; D ambiguous. V shed 7 bases and J shed 3 bases, with 11 bases lying between them. CDR1 SNHLY and CDR2 FYNNEI come from the germline V gene. The CDR3 loop spans 13 amino acids. The CDR3 loop reads CASKEGSTDTQYF. The CDR3, as DNA: TGTGCCAGCAAGGAAGGGTCAACAGATACGCAGTATTTT. The variable domain in full, completed from reference TRBV2 and TRBJ2-3, reads EPEVTQTPSHQVTQMGQEVILRCVPISNHLYFYWYRQILGQKVEFLVSFYNNEISEKSEIFDDQFSVERPDGSNFTLKIRSTKLEDSAMYFCASKEGSTDTQYFGPGTRLTVL.

V is TRBV6-6 and J is TRBJ2-2; D call uncertain. V shed 6 bases and J shed 7 bases, with 9 bases lying between them. The V gene's germline CDR1 is MNHNY and CDR2 SVGAGI (reference sequence). This CDR3 region has 12 residues. The CDR3 region is CASSQAYGELFF. The CDR3 nucleotides read TGTGCCAGCAGCCAGGCGTACGGGGAGCTGTTTTTT.

The table lists this clonotype with many counts. This sequence joins TRBV7-2 and TRBJ1-1, with 8 bases lining up with TRBD1. With 3 bases clipped from V and 1 base from J, the junction kept 13 bases outside the gene matches. The germline V gene has CDR1 SGHTA and CDR2 FQGNSA. This CDR3 comprises 18 residues. CDR3 nucleotides: TGTGCCAGCAGCTTTGGAGCACCTGGGACAGGCCAGAACACTGAAGCTTTCTTT. Its translation: CASSFGAPGTGQNTEAFF. Drawing the rest from reference TRBV7-2 and TRBJ1-1, the complete variable domain is GAGVSQSPSNKVTEKGKDVELRCDPISGHTALYWYRQSLGQGLEFLIYFQGNSAPDKSGLPSDRFSAERTGGSVSTLTIQRTQQEDSAVYLCASSFGAPGTGQNTEAFFGQGTRLTVV.

This clonotype was counted a few times. The rearrangement uses TRBV4-1 and TRBJ2-7; 12 positions match TRBD2. The CDR3 is made up of 14 amino acids. Germline loops: CDR1 MGHRA, CDR2 YSYEKL. J lost 6 bases, V lost 4 bases, and 4 bases had no gene match. The CDR3 loop is CASSLTSGGAEQYF. The CDR3 DNA is TGCGCCAGCAGCCTGACTAGCGGGGGCGCCGAGCAGTACTTC.